This TCR beta chain originates from a study of shared clonotypes between healthy human individuals. Here immunoSEQ multiplex PCR was the method, and the copy in TCRdb shows in-frame clones only, minus some. The table lists about 600,000 clones, 95% to 98% of them singletons, with 0.25% to 0.35% in the top ten. The V gene's germline CDR1 is SNHLY and CDR2 FYNNEI. The CDR3 has 13 residues. V was pared by 3 bases and J by 5 bases, with 8 bases between. Naive CD8 cells lacked CD45RO, underwent positive selection for CCR7 and left out terminally differentiated effector memory CD45RA+ cells. The chain joins TRBV2 to TRBJ2-1; D unresolved. The sequence was obtained from a young man in good health. Input material: naive CD8+ T cells sorted from blood. CDR3 amino acids: CASSELVNNEQFF. The CDR3 nucleotides read TGTGCCAGCAGTGAGTTGGTCAACAATGAGCAGTTCTTC. Supplemented by reference TRBV2 and TRBJ2-1, the full variable domain reads EPEVTQTPSHQVTQMGQEVILRCVPISNHLYFYWYRQILGQKVEFLVSFYNNEISEKSEIFDDQFSVERPDGSNFTLKIRSTKLEDSAMYFCASSELVNNEQFFGPGTRLTVL.